A single sample is the source of the 21 T cell receptor beta chains below, sequenced in a study of human T cells and chemical hapten exposure. Time point indicated: patch test 1, 2 weeks after DPC sensitization. This sample's treatment: therapeutic diphenylcyclopropenone sensitization with weekly scalp DPC. Via MiXCR, TCRdb re-called the RACE reads, giving one row per CDR3 protein. This sample has about 360,000 distinct CDR3 sequences, with around 7% found just once. This specimen consisted of whole blood, obtained in connection with sensitization to the hapten diphenylcyclopropenone (DPC). These TCRs come from a woman aged 18 to 35 with alopecia areata. Some clones in this sample may be carry-over from other donors' samples.

This chain links TRBV27 with TRBJ2-3; D not certain. The CDR3 runs 14 residues. Per the germline V gene, CDR1 is MNHEY and CDR2 is SMNVEV (reference sequence). V dropped 6 bases and J dropped 4 bases, with 14 bases sitting between them. The chain's CDR3 is CASSHPGFSDTQYF. The CDR3 DNA follows: TGTGCCAGCAGCCACCCCGGATTTTCAGATACGCAGTATTTT.

This clonotype occurred a few times. The chain links TRBV2 to TRBJ2-4; the D gene is possibly TRBD1 (5 bases). Germline assignment: CDR1 SNHLY and CDR2 FYNNEI. The CDR3 contains 14 residues. V was shortened by 3 bases and J by 1 base, with 7 bases between the two germline ends. The CDR3 sequence is CASSETAAKNIQYF. The CDR3 DNA reads as TGTGCCAGCAGTGAGACAGCCGCCAAAAACATTCAGTACTTC. The complete variable domain, with remaining parts taken from reference TRBV2 and TRBJ2-4, reads EPEVTQTPSHQVTQMGQEVILRCVPISNHLYFYWYRQILGQKVEFLVSFYNNEISEKSEIFDDQFSVERPDGSNFTLKIRSTKLEDSAMYFCASSETAAKNIQYFGAGTRLSVL.

This clonotype was counted many times. The chain is built from TRBV27 and TRBJ2-7; tentative D call: TRBD1 (6 bases). The CDR3 loop spans 14 amino acids. Trimming removed 5 bases from V and 0 bases from J, with 11 bases in between. The germline V gene has CDR1 MNHEY and CDR2 SMNVEV (reference sequence). The CDR3 DNA follows: TGTGCCAGCAGTATCCGGGACACCTCCTACGAGCAGTACTTC. Its protein is CASSIRDTSYEQYF.

V and J are TRBV27 and TRBJ2-7; tentatively, D is TRBD2 (7 bases). This CDR3 contains 15 residues. V was shortened by 2 bases and J by 4 bases, with 15 bases between the two germline ends. Germline-derived CDR1 and CDR2 are MNHEY and SMNVEV (reference sequence). The CDR3 DNA is TGTGCCAGCAGTTTAACGTCGGGGGGCTTATACGAGCAGTACTTC. Translating gives CASSLTSGGLYEQYF.

The sample holds a few counts of this clonotype. The CDR3 sequence is CASSSGTLVPGANVLTF. CDR3 bases: TGTGCCAGCAGCTCCGGGACACTGGTTCCTGGGGCCAACGTCCTGACTTTC. The chain uses TRBV5-8 and TRBJ2-6; D might be TRBD1 (6 bases). The V and J ends lost 3 bases and 2 bases respectively, with 15 bases between them. The CDR3 length is 17 residues. Germline-derived CDR1 and CDR2 are SGHTS and YDEGEE.

The table lists this clonotype with many counts. The V call is TRBV11-3, the J call TRBJ2-7; D ambiguous. Germline CDR1 and CDR2: SGHNT and YENEEA. There are 13 residues in the CDR3. V was pared by 0 bases and J by 3 bases, with 6 bases between. CDR3 in DNA: TGTGCCAGCAGCTTAGAAGGCAGCTACGAGCAGTACTTC. Amino acid sequence: CASSLEGSYEQYF.

This clonotype was counted between two and nine times. The chain is built from TRBV20-1 and TRBJ1-3; the D is unclear. Germline lookup yields CDR1 DFQATT and CDR2 SNEGSKA (reference sequence). Trimming removed 6 bases at V and 4 bases at J, with 19 bases between. CDR3 size: 15 residues. CDR3: CSARPRNNLGNTIYF. The CDR3, as DNA: TGCAGTGCCCGCCCCAGGAACAATCTCGGAAACACCATATATTTT.

This clonotype was seen more than once but under ten times. V usage is TRBV6-5 and J usage is TRBJ1-6, with D hard to call. The CDR3 is made up of 13 amino acids. Germline V CDR1 and CDR2: MNHEY, SVGAGI. The ends were cut back, 7 bases at V and 7 bases at J, with 11 bases in the middle. The CDR3 protein is CASTVRQNSPLHF. CDR3 DNA: TGTGCCAGCACCGTACGCCAGAATTCACCCCTCCACTTT.

This clonotype was picked up many times. This chain connects TRBV7-9 to TRBJ2-6; 8 bases align to TRBD1. Germline V gene lookup returns CDR1 SEHNR and CDR2 FQNEAQ (reference sequence). The trim removed 5 bases at V and 2 bases at J, leaving 5 bases unmatched. The CDR3 length is 16 residues. The CDR3 region has the DNA TGTGCCAGCAGCGCGGACAGGGTCACTGGGGCCAACGTCCTGACTTTC. Translating gives CASSADRVTGANVLTF.

This clonotype was counted many times. This chain uses TRBV11-2 with TRBJ1-1; D is ambiguous. CDR1 is SGHAT and CDR2 is FQNNGV in the germline V gene. Trimming cost V 1 base and J 0 bases, with 6 bases left between them. The CDR3 has 14 amino acids. The CDR3: CASSLGGMNTEAFF. CDR3 nucleotides: TGTGCCAGCAGCTTAGGGGGAATGAACACTGAAGCTTTCTTT. The variable domain in full, with the rest retrieved from reference TRBV11-2 and TRBJ1-1, is EAGVAQSPRYKIIEKRQSVAFWCNPISGHATLYWYQQILGQGPKLLIQFQNNGVVDDSQLPKDRFSAERLKGVDSTLKIQPAKLEDSAVYLCASSLGGMNTEAFFGQGTRLTVV.

The genes are TRBV7-2 and TRBJ2-2; 9 bases are a match to TRBD2. V lost 5 bases, J lost 1 base, and 11 bases stayed unmatched. The CDR3 extends over 18 amino acids. In germline, CDR1 is SGHTA, CDR2 FQGNSA. Here the CDR3 DNA reads TGTGCCAGCAGCCAACCACTAGGACTAGCGAGGAACACCGGGGAGCTGTTTTTT. It is translated as CASSQPLGLARNTGELFF.

This clonotype showed up just a few times. The chain links TRBV9 to TRBJ1-2; weak D call: TRBD1 (6 bases). Germline V gene sequence: CDR1 SGDLS, CDR2 YYNGEE. The CDR3 consists of 17 residues. V lost 2 bases and J lost 4, with 21 bases in between. The CDR3 nucleotides read TGTGCCAGCAGCGTCCATCTAACCTCGACAGGATCCTATGGCTACACCTTC. Protein product: CASSVHLTSTGSYGYTF.

This clonotype was picked up a small number of times. This rearrangement joins TRBV11-2 to TRBJ2-3; 10 bases match TRBD2. This CDR3 contains 16 residues. Germline V lookup: CDR1 SGHAT, CDR2 FQNNGV. The V and J ends lost 5 bases and 0 bases, in that order; junction bases with no gene match: 5. CDR3 DNA sequence: TGTGCCAGCAGCCGTTCACTAGCGGGGAGCACAGATACGCAGTATTTT. Translation: CASSRSLAGSTDTQYF.

J is TRBJ2-7 and V is TRBV5-6, with 7 bases aligning to TRBD1. The CDR3 loop spans 14 amino acids. With V trimmed by 2 bases and J by 4 bases, 6 bases remained unmatched. Germline CDR1 SGHDT, CDR2 YYEEEE. The CDR3 sequence is CASSFSGTVYEQYF. CDR3 sequence (DNA): TGTGCCAGCAGCTTCTCCGGGACAGTATACGAGCAGTACTTC.

This clonotype has only a few counts. The V gene is TRBV5-6, the J gene TRBJ2-3, with 12 bases that match TRBD2. The CDR3 has 18 residues. The V segment lost 2 bases and the J segment 5 bases; nucleotides outside the gene matches: 12. Germline CDR1 reads SGHDT; CDR2 reads YYEEEE. CDR3 loop: CASSLVPSSGGAEDTQYF. CDR3 bases: TGTGCCAGCAGCTTAGTACCCTCTAGCGGGGGGGCCGAAGATACGCAGTATTTT.

In this sample, this clonotype turned up a few times. The gene calls are TRBV3-1 and TRBJ1-1, with D uncertain. The V end lost 0 bases, the J end lost 1 base, and 9 bases lay between the germline ends. The CDR3 spans 15 residues. From germline, CDR1 is LGHDT and CDR2 YNNKEL (reference sequence). The DNA for the CDR3 is TGTGCCAGCAGCCAAGAGGGCGATTGGAACACTGAAGCTTTCTTT. This codes for CASSQEGDWNTEAFF. Drawing the rest from reference TRBV3-1 and TRBJ1-1, the complete variable domain is DTAVSQTPKYLVTQMGNDKSIKCEQNLGHDTMYWYKQDSKKFLKIMFSYNNKELIINETVPNRFSPKSPDKAHLNLHINSLELGDSAVYFCASSQEGDWNTEAFFGQGTRLTVV.

In its sample, this clonotype was seen a few times. The genes are TRBV27 and TRBJ1-2; D uncertain. This CDR3 spans 14 amino acids. V was trimmed by 6 bases and J by 0 bases, leaving 11 bases between them. Germline CDR1 is MNHEY and CDR2 is SMNVEV (reference sequence). As DNA, the CDR3 is TGTGCCAGCAGCCCTTCACAAACTAACTATGGCTACACCTTC. It specifies CASSPSQTNYGYTF.

The genes are TRBV5-4 and TRBJ2-7; TRBD1 agrees at 10 bases. The CDR3 has 13 residues. The V gene end was trimmed by 5 bases and the J gene end by 3 bases; junction bases not matched to a gene: 2. CDR1 and CDR2 (germline): SGHNT, YYREEE (reference sequence). The CDR3 region is CASRRTGGYEQYF. The CDR3 DNA sequence: TGTGCCAGCAGAAGGACAGGGGGCTACGAGCAGTACTTC.

This clonotype was detected many times. The chain couples TRBV7-9 to TRBJ1-1, with D perhaps TRBD1 (5 bases). Per the germline V gene, CDR1 is SEHNR and CDR2 is FQNEAQ (reference sequence). CDR3 length: 14 residues. Trimming stripped 5 bases from V and 0 bases from J, with 10 bases between. The CDR3: CASSQVGLNTEAFF. The CDR3 bases are TGTGCCAGCAGCCAGGTGGGACTGAACACTGAAGCTTTCTTT.

This clonotype was detected many times. The rearrangement joins TRBV28 to TRBJ2-7; D remains unclear. Germline V CDR1 and CDR2: MDHEN, SYDVKM. Trimming cost V 6 bases and J 2 bases, with 14 bases left between them. The CDR3 has 14 amino acids. The chain's CDR3 is CASRSWTLPYEQYF. The DNA of the CDR3 is TGTGCCAGCAGGTCTTGGACGCTACCCTACGAGCAGTACTTC.

This clonotype was observed a handful of times. The CDR3 sequence is CASSLGTGVFYEQYF. The CDR3 nucleotides are TGTGCCAGCAGTCTCGGGACAGGGGTTTTCTACGAGCAGTACTTC. The rearrangement links TRBV7-2 to TRBJ2-7; TRBD1 agrees at 10 bases. From germline, CDR1 is SGHTA and CDR2 FQGNSA. The junction had 8 bases not matched to a gene; V was cut back by 6 bases and J by 3 bases. The CDR3 runs to 15 residues.